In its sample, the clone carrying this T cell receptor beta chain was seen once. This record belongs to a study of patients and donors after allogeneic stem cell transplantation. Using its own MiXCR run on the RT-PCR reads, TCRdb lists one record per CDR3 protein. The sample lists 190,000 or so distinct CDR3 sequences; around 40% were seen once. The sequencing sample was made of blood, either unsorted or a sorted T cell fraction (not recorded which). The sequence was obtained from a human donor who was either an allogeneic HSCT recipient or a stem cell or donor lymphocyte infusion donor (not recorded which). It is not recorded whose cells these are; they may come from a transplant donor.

The CDR3 bases are TGTGCCAGCAGCTTAGTGGGACACCGAACTAATGAAAAACTGTTTTTT. Translation gives CASSLVGHRTNEKLFF. The chain has TRBV11-2 and TRBJ1-4, with D possibly matching TRBD1 (6 bases). V lost 1 base to trimming and J lost 1 base, with 10 bases between them. This CDR3 has 16 amino acids. Germline V CDR1 and CDR2: SGHAT, FQNNGV.